The clone carrying this T cell receptor (beta chain) was seen a single time. The antigen is undetermined. These data originate in a study of blood T cells in healthy people across ages. Study observations and caveats: One million T cells yielded diversity estimates that were considered underestimates.

The germline V and J ends were trimmed by 2 bases and 7 bases, with 11 bases remaining between them. The CDR3 totals 13 residues. The germline gives CDR1 MNHNS, CDR2 SASEGT. Using a J-beta primer mix together with a sample-barcoded 5' primer, a second PCR was run for roughly 7 to 11 cycles. TCRdb redid the calling of the 5' RACE reads with MiXCR, one entry per CDR3 protein. The table has about 1.1 million distinct CDR3 sequences, about two fifths seen once. Per-sample yields of isolated PBMCs were at least 7 million. The TCR sequence derives from a man in his late teens or twenties in good health. This rearrangement joins TRBV6-1 to TRBJ1-1; tentatively, D is TRBD1 (6 bases). Input material: blood. The CDR3 nucleotides read TGTGCCAGCAGTGAACGGACAGAAATTGAAGCTTTCTTT. The encoded protein is CASSERTEIEAFF.